This is a list of T cell receptor beta chains from one sample in a study of patients and donors after allogeneic stem cell transplantation. TCRdb reanalysed the RT-PCR reads using MiXCR and keeps one entry per CDR3 protein. The repertoire has some 150,000 distinct CDR3 sequences, roughly two fifths of them found once; the top ten carry 50%. Sequencing used blood, either unsorted or a sorted T cell fraction (not recorded which). All receptors derive from a human donor who was either an allogeneic HSCT recipient or a stem cell or donor lymphocyte infusion donor (not recorded which). It is not recorded whose cells these are; they may come from a transplant donor. CDR3s include the opening cysteine and the closing phenylalanine or tryptophan. Fields, in order: V gene, clone size, J gene, D gene, CDR3 length, CDR3 DNA, CDR3 protein. D genes are given only for firm matches. A row's size may be missing; if present it is once, few, many or a size class.

TRBV7-2	NA	TRBJ2-1	NA	16	TGTGGCAGCAGCTTAGTACGCAGGGTTGCCTACAATGAGCAGTTCTTC	CGSSLVRRVAYNEQFF
TRBV20-1	NA	TRBJ1-2	NA	11	TGCAGTGCTTATCGGGATTATGGCTACACCTTC	CSAYRDYGYTF
TRBV6-2/TRBV6-3	few	TRBJ1-5	NA	13	TGTGCCAGCAGTTCCGGGACCAAGTCATCCCAGCATTTT	CASSSGTKSSQHF
TRBV25-1	NA	TRBJ1-6	NA	13	TGTGCCAGCAGTGGCGTCTTTGATTCACCCCTCCACTTT	CASSGVFDSPLHF
TRBV29-1	NA	TRBJ2-1	TRBD2	14	TGCAGCGGAAGGACTAGCGGGGGGGTTACTGAGCAGTTCTTC	CSGRTSGGVTEQFF
TRBV28	few	TRBJ2-5	TRBD1	14	TGTGCCAGCAGACCTACGGGACAGCAAGAGACCCAGTACTTC	CASRPTGQQETQYF
TRBV12-3/TRBV12-4	few	TRBJ1-6	TRBD1	14	TGTGCCAGCAGTTTGGGACAGCCCCATTCACCCCTCCACTTT	CASSLGQPHSPLHF
TRBV10-3	NA	TRBJ2-5	TRBD1	15	TGTGCCATCAGTGAGGGGACAGGGTACCCCAAGACCCAGTACTTC	CAISEGTGYPKTQYF
TRBV5-1	NA	TRBJ1-2	NA	16	TGCGCCAGCAGCTTGGGGAGAATAACAGCTAACTATGGCTACACCTTC	CASSLGRITANYGYTF
TRBV6-5	NA	TRBJ1-4	NA	15	TGTGCCAGCGGTCCCGGAGGGGGAGGGAATGAAAAACTGTTTTTT	CASGPGGGGNEKLFF
TRBV20-1	NA	TRBJ1-5	TRBD1	16	TGCAGTGCTAGAGATTGGCAGGGGGCTCCCAATCAGCCCCAGCATTTT	CSARDWQGAPNQPQHF
TRBV30	few	TRBJ1-3	NA	14	TGTGCCTGGAACTTGCACGGACTCGGGGACACCATATATTTT	CAWNLHGLGDTIYF
TRBV9	few	TRBJ1-1	NA	15	TGTGCCAGCAGCCCTATCCAACAGGGTCAAACTGAAGCTTTCTTT	CASSPIQQGQTEAFF
TRBV29-1	few	TRBJ1-3	NA	11	TGCAGCTTCTCGAGGGGAAACACCATATATTTT	CSFSRGNTIYF
TRBV29-1	few	TRBJ1-1	NA	14	TGCAGCGTTGAGGAGGGGGGAAGGAACACTGAAGCTTTCTTT	CSVEEGGRNTEAFF
TRBV2	NA	TRBJ2-7	NA	15	TGTGCCAGCAGTGATCCGGACATCCCCCGCGACGAGCAGTACTTC	CASSDPDIPRDEQYF
TRBV24-1	NA	TRBJ2-5	NA	13	TGTGCCACCAGTGAGACGGGAGAAGAGACCCAGTACTTC	CATSETGEETQYF
TRBV12-3/TRBV12-4	few	TRBJ1-5	NA	12	TGTGCCAGCACTCACGGTGGACAGCCCCAGCATTTT	CASTHGGQPQHF
TRBV7-9	NA	TRBJ1-1	NA	15	TGTGCCAGCAGCGAATGGACAGCCATGAACACTGAAGCTTTCTTT	CASSEWTAMNTEAFF
TRBV7-8	few	TRBJ1-1	NA	16	TGTGCCAGCAGCTTAGCTCGGGACGGGGTCAGCACTGAAGCTTTCTTT	CASSLARDGVSTEAFF
TRBV3-1	NA	TRBJ2-7	NA	10	TGTGCCGCGGGCGGGCACGAGCAGTACTTC	CAAGGHEQYF
TRBV12-3/TRBV12-4	few	TRBJ2-7	NA	12	TGTGCCAGCAGTCGCACAGCCCACGAGCAGTACTTC	CASSRTAHEQYF
TRBV20-1	few	TRBJ1-2	NA	12	TGCAGTGCTAGGGCGGGGTACTATGGCTACACCTTC	CSARAGYYGYTF
TRBV6-6	once	TRBJ1-1	TRBD1	12	TGTGCCAGCAGGAAACAGGGGTCTGAAGCTTTCTTT	CASRKQGSEAFF
TRBV10-3	NA	TRBJ1-1	NA	13	TGTGCCATCATCGACACGATGAACACTGAAGCTTTCTTT	CAIIDTMNTEAFF
TRBV5-6	NA	TRBJ1-2	NA	10	TGTGCCAGCAGGGGACGTCGCTACACCTTC	CASRGRRYTF
TRBV9	NA	TRBJ2-2	TRBD2	15	TGTGCCAGCAGATATAGCGGGGGGAACACCGGGGAGCTGTTTTTT	CASRYSGGNTGELFF
TRBV20-1	few	TRBJ2-3	TRBD2	16	TGCAGTGCTAGTTCCTCGACTAGCTCGGGCACAGATACGCAGTATTTT	CSASSSTSSGTDTQYF
TRBV9	NA	TRBJ1-3	NA	15	TGTGCCAGCAGCGGGCGGAGAAGCTCTGGAAACACCATATATTTT	CASSGRRSSGNTIYF
TRBV7-9	NA	TRBJ1-1	NA	14	TGTGCCAGCAGCGTGGGGCCGGAGAACACTGAAGCTTTCTTT	CASSVGPENTEAFF
TRBV15	NA	TRBJ1-5	NA	13	TGTGCCACCAGCCCGGTAATCTGGGAGCCCCAGCATTTT	CATSPVIWEPQHF
TRBV7-7	NA	TRBJ1-2	NA	17	TGTGCTAGCAGCTTAGCGAATAGGGCAGGGCCTAACTATGGCTACACCTTC	CASSLANRAGPNYGYTF
TRBV12-5	once	TRBJ1-1	NA	13	TGTGCTAGTGGCCTGGTCCAGGGCACTGAAGCTTTCTTT	CASGLVQGTEAFF
TRBV5-1	few	TRBJ2-5	TRBD2	15	TGCGCCAGCAGCTTGGGGCGGGGGTTCCAAGAGACCCAGTACTTC	CASSLGRGFQETQYF
TRBV12-3/TRBV12-4	few	TRBJ1-3	NA	14	TGTGCCAGCACCCCATTGGGTACTGGAAACACCATATATTTT	CASTPLGTGNTIYF
TRBV12-3/TRBV12-4	many	TRBJ1-1	NA	13	TGTGCCAGCAGTTCGGACCGGAACACTGAAGCTTTCTTT	CASSSDRNTEAFF
TRBV9	NA	TRBJ2-1	NA	14	TGTGCCAGCAGCGTAAGGGTGGGTAACAATGAGCAGTTCTTC	CASSVRVGNNEQFF
TRBV7-9	NA	TRBJ2-7	NA	17	TGTGCCAGCAGCTTAACCGGCAGCCAGTATAGAACCTACGAGCAGTACTTC	CASSLTGSQYRTYEQYF
TRBV27	few	TRBJ1-1	NA	15	TGTGCCAGCAGTCCCAGGTTTACCGGGACATCAGAAGCTTTCTTT	CASSPRFTGTSEAFF
TRBV5-1	NA	TRBJ2-1	TRBD1	14	TGCGCCAGCAGCTTGTCCCGTGGCGGGACAGGGCTCTTCTTC	CASSLSRGGTGLFF
TRBV28	NA	TRBJ1-1	NA	15	TGTGCCAGCAGTTTGAGCGGGGGCTCGGACACTGAAGCTTTCTTT	CASSLSGGSDTEAFF
TRBV5-1	few	TRBJ1-1	TRBD1	15	TGCGCCAGCAGCTTGGTTCCAGGGGGGGATACTGAAGCTTTCTTT	CASSLVPGGDTEAFF
TRBV9	many	TRBJ1-1	NA	14	TGTGCCAGCAGCGTCGTGTCGGGTAGCACTGAAGCTTTCTTT	CASSVVSGSTEAFF
TRBV4-2	few	TRBJ1-4	NA	16	TGTGCCAGCAGCCCCGTCGGTCCTTCAACTAATGAAAAACTGTTTTTT	CASSPVGPSTNEKLFF
TRBV9	NA	TRBJ1-2	NA	15	TGTGCCAGCAGCGTAGAGCCGGATAGTTGGTATGGCTACACCTTC	CASSVEPDSWYGYTF
TRBV29-1	few	TRBJ2-1	TRBD2	14	TGCAGCGTTGAAGCCCTGCTAGCGGATGATGAGCAGTTCTTC	CSVEALLADDEQFF
TRBV6-2/TRBV6-3	few	TRBJ2-7	NA	14	TGTGCCAGCAGTTACTCTCCAGTCTCCTACGAGCAGTACTTC	CASSYSPVSYEQYF
TRBV12-3/TRBV12-4	few	TRBJ1-5	NA	16	TGTGCCAGCAGTCTCGGCTCAGGGTATGCCAATCAGCCCCAGCATTTT	CASSLGSGYANQPQHF
TRBV5-5	NA	TRBJ1-5	NA	17	TGTGCCAGCAGCTTGCGGGGGGTTATATATAGCAATCAGCCCCAGCATTTT	CASSLRGVIYSNQPQHF
TRBV5-1	once	TRBJ2-7	TRBD1	15	TGCGCCAGCAGCTCCCCGGGACAGGGACTTTTCGAGCAGTACTTC	CASSSPGQGLFEQYF